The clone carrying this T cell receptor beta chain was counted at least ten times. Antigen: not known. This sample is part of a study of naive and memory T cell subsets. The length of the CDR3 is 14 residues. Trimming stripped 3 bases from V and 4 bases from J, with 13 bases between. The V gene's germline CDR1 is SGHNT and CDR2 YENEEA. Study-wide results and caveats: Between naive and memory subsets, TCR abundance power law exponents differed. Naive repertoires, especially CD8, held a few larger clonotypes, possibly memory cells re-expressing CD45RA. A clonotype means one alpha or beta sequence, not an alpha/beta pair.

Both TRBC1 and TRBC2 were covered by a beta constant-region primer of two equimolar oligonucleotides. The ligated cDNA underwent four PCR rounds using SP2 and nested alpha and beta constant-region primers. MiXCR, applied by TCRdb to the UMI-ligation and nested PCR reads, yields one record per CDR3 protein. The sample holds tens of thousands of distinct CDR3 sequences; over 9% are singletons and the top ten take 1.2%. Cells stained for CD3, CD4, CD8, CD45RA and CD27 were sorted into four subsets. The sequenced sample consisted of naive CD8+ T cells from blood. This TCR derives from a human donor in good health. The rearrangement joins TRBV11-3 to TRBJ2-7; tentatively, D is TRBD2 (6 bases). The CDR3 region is CASSLRDGSYEQYF. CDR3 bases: TGTGCCAGCAGCTTGCGGGATGGGTCTTACGAGCAGTACTTC.